This T cell receptor beta chain was recorded in a study of human T cells and chemical hapten exposure. TCRdb redid the calling of the RACE reads with MiXCR, one entry per CDR3 protein. The sample lists about 190,000 distinct CDR3 sequences; around 23% were seen once. The length of the CDR3 is 12 residues. The germline gives CDR1 SGHAT, CDR2 FQDESV (reference sequence). V lost 8 bases and J 2 bases, leaving 10 bases between the germline ends. Specified time point: patch test 3, about 24 weeks after DPC sensitization. Specified treatment: therapeutic diphenylcyclopropenone sensitization with weekly scalp DPC. Findings and caveats of the study: The study found that DPC sensitization did not change TCRs above 1 in 1000 frequency. Compared with pre-sensitization or healthy control sets, expanded TCRs clustered more.

This clonotype was detected many times. Antigen unknown. The source is a woman aged 40 to 50 with alopecia areata. Some clones in this sample may be carry-over from other donors' samples. V gene TRBV11-1 combines with J gene TRBJ2-7; D uncertain. The sample consisted of whole blood, taken in connection with sensitization to the hapten diphenylcyclopropenone (DPC). The CDR3 sequence: CASAPATYEQYF. CDR3 coding DNA: TGTGCCAGCGCCCCCGCTACCTACGAGCAGTACTTC.